This entry lists 12 T cell receptor beta chains sequenced from one sample in a study of tumor-infiltrating lymphocytes in primary liver carcinoma. The input was 450 to 550 ng total RNA; TCR beta cDNA was made from it with a constant-region primer. Nested multiplex PCR, run for three rounds with slightly modified ARM-PCR, yielded TCR beta libraries. A C-beta reverse primer was combined with TRBV1-TRBV30 forward primers in the first two PCR rounds, and each round had around 10 cycles. TCRdb re-called the multiplex PCR reads with MiXCR, one entry per CDR3 protein. Found here are around 78,000 distinct CDR3 sequences, about two thirds of them singletons; the top ten hold roughly 13%. Joint extraction of RNA and DNA used roughly 19-33 mg of bulk tissue that was unsorted. Sample: liver tumor tissue from sampling region 4. Subset reported: tumor region T4, right-lateral pole. The source of these receptors is a woman aged 60-75 years with primary liver carcinoma and hepatitis B virus infection.

The chain joins TRBV15 to TRBJ2-5; D not certain. This CDR3 contains 15 residues. Germline V gives CDR1 LNHNV, CDR2 YYDKDF (reference sequence). The V end lost 0 bases, the J end lost 2 bases, and 10 bases lay between the germline ends. Written as DNA, the CDR3 is TGTGCCACCAGCAGAGATGCGACTTTGCAAGAGACCCAGTACTTC. The encoded protein is CATSRDATLQETQYF.

As regards this clonotype: The junction departs from the called germline gene at one end, perhaps through a read error. The chain couples TRBV4-2 to TRBJ1-3; tentative D call: TRBD1 (6 bases). From germline, CDR1 is LGHNA and CDR2 YNFKEQ. The CDR3 contains 16 residues. The CDR3: CASSKDEGDTGNIIYF. CDR3 in DNA: TGTGCCAGCAGCAAAGATGAGGGGGATACTGGAAACATCATATATTTT.

The chain is built from TRBV27 and TRBJ2-7; D gene ambiguous. This CDR3 comprises 14 residues. V was shortened by 2 bases and J by 0 bases, with 8 bases between the two germline ends. Per germline, CDR1 MNHEY and CDR2 SMNVEV (reference sequence). This chain's CDR3 is CASSLTVHSYEQYF. CDR3 coding DNA: TGTGCCAGCAGTTTAACGGTACACTCCTACGAGCAGTACTTC.

Only a few counts were recorded for this clonotype. This chain joins TRBV19 and TRBJ1-3; D perhaps matches TRBD1 (6 bases). The V gene's germline CDR1 is LNHDA and CDR2 SQIVND (reference sequence). The CDR3 runs 14 residues. The V gene lost 5 bases and the J gene lost 3 bases, with 11 bases spanning the gap. The CDR3 reads CASSLRTVGNTIYF. In DNA, the CDR3 is TGTGCCAGTAGTCTCCGGACAGTTGGAAACACCATATATTTT. The full variable domain, in which reference TRBV19 and TRBJ1-3 provide the parts outside the CDR3, is DGGITQSPKYLFRKEGQNVTLSCEQNLNHDAMYWYRQDPGQGLRLIYYSQIVNDFQKGDIAEGYSVSREKKESFPLTVTSAQKNPTAFYLCASSLRTVGNTIYFGEGSWLTVV.

Concerning this clonotype itself: The junction differs from germline at one of its ends, possibly a read error. The genes are TRBV20-1 and TRBJ2-3; D is possibly TRBD2 (6 bases). This CDR3 contains 18 residues. The V gene's germline CDR1 is DFQATT and CDR2 SNEGSKA (reference sequence). The CDR3 nucleotides read TGCAGTGCTAGAGATCAAGGTGCGGGGAGAGGACGTACAGATACGCTGTATTTT. Its translation is CSARDQGAGRGRTDTLYF.

A single count supports this clonotype. The chain employs TRBV2 and TRBJ2-7; TRBD2 matches at 8 bases. The CDR3 covers 15 residues. V shed 7 bases and J 1 base; nucleotides not matched to a gene: 9. CDR1 is SNHLY, CDR2 FYNNEI, per germline. The DNA of the CDR3 is TGTGCCAGCATATCGGGGGGGGTTGAGTCCTACGAGCAGTACTTC. This codes for CASISGGVESYEQYF.

This chain uses TRBV20-1 with TRBJ2-7; the D is unclear. Germline lookup yields CDR1 DFQATT and CDR2 SNEGSKA (reference sequence). This CDR3 is 17 amino acids long. Trimming removed 0 bases from V and 2 bases from J, with 20 bases in between. The CDR3 region has the DNA TGCAGTGCTAGAGACCCCGTTGTTGCCCAGTCCCCCTACGAGCAGTACTTC. This translates into CSARDPVVAQSPYEQYF.

Comment on this clonotype: The germline gene is not matched at one end of the junction; a read error may be the cause. The chain combines TRBV11-2 with TRBJ2-2; D might be TRBD2 (5 bases). The CDR3 covers 13 residues. The germline V gene has CDR1 SGHAT and CDR2 FQNNGV. The CDR3: CTSRLDRTGKLFF. The CDR3 DNA reads as TGTACCAGCAGATTAGATAGGACTGGGAAGCTGTTTTTT.

As for this clonotype: A read error may produce the germline difference seen at one junction end. This sequence joins TRBV5-1 and TRBJ1-1; D is uncertain. The CDR3 loop spans 14 amino acids. The V gene's germline CDR1 is SGHRS and CDR2 YFSETQ. DNA of the CDR3: TGCGCCAGCAGCTTGGCGGGAGGGAACACTGGAGCTTTCTTT. It yields the protein CASSLAGGNTGAFF.

On this clonotype: An end of the junction differs from the germline gene, which may be a read error. The chain is built from TRBV11-2 and TRBJ2-2, with a tentative D call TRBD2 (5 bases). This CDR3 is built from 15 residues. In germline, CDR1 is SGHAT, CDR2 FQNNGV. CDR3 loop: CASSPPRGPTGELIF. DNA for the CDR3: TGTGCCAGCAGCCCTCCGCGAGGACCGACCGGGGAGCTCATTTTT. Looking up the rest from reference TRBV11-2 and TRBJ2-2 gives the full variable domain: EAGVAQSPRYKIIEKRQSVAFWCNPISGHATLYWYQQILGQGPKLLIQFQNNGVVDDSQLPKDRFSAERLKGVDSTLKIQPAKLEDSAVYLCASSPPRGPTGELIFGEGSRLTVL.

Details on this clonotype: The junction departs from germline at one end; a sequencing error may be responsible. This sequence joins TRBV29-1 and TRBJ2-2; the D gene is possibly TRBD2 (5 bases). The germline V gene encodes CDR1 SQVTM and CDR2 ANQGSEA. The CDR3 is 14 residues long. CDR3: CSVVASLNTWELFF. The CDR3 region has the DNA TGCAGCGTTGTTGCCAGCCTGAACACCTGGGAGCTGTTTTTC.

The J gene is TRBJ1-2, the V gene TRBV20-1, with 10 bases that match TRBD1. Trimming cost V 2 bases and J 4 bases; bases outside gene matches: 4. CDR3 size: 14 residues. Germline V gives CDR1 DFQATT, CDR2 SNEGSKA (reference sequence). The CDR3 sequence is CSARLTGGIYGYTF. Here the CDR3 DNA reads TGCAGTGCTAGACTGACAGGGGGCATCTATGGCTACACCTTC.